These T cell receptor beta chains were read from a single sample in a study of CD8 T cells in ankylosing spondylitis. One entry per CDR3 protein, called by TCRdb with MiXCR from the 5' RACE reads. The repertoire holds 90,000 to 120,000 distinct CDR3 sequences, with more than 20% as singletons. Material: synovial fluid, either unsorted or a sorted T cell fraction (not recorded which). The receptors were gathered from a male donor with ankylosing spondylitis. Both conserved end residues are trimmed from each CDR3. Some rows have no size entry. The others give once, few or many, or a class for an expanded clone.

>few|TRBV27|TRBJ2-2
ASLPPAGGGTGELF
>.|TRBV12-3/TRBV12-4|TRBJ1-5
ASSTTGVGNQPQH
>.|TRBV6-1|TRBJ2-7
ASAPGTSYEQY
>once|TRBV19|TRBJ1-2
ASSIQAGNYGYT
>many|TRBV18|TRBJ2-1
ASSRDSRGEQF
>.|TRBV30|TRBJ2-1
AWSANHNEQF
>many|TRBV6-5|TRBJ1-5
ASSYLTPGQGSQPQH
>medium-sized|TRBV20-1|TRBJ1-1
SARDAGAVFTEAF
>few|TRBV10-3|TRBJ2-5
AISDLRETQY
>few|TRBV15|TRBJ1-1
ATSRVRGSTEAF
>many|TRBV7-9|TRBJ2-1
ASSPGTGLNEQF
>few|TRBV7-2|TRBJ2-1
ASSSTGGYDEQF
>few|TRBV12-3/TRBV12-4|TRBJ2-3
ASSLGGQRDRSTQY
>few|TRBV20-1|TRBJ2-5
SARVPGRETKY
>few|TRBV11-2|TRBJ2-7
ASSLVGSTYEQY
>.|TRBV4-2|TRBJ2-1
ASSQGAGLAGVGF
>many|TRBV20-1|TRBJ2-1
SARDGMASGFLNEQF
>.|TRBV29-1|TRBJ1-5
SVEVGRSNQPQP
>many|TRBV20-1|TRBJ2-1
SASPSGFNNEQF
>few|TRBV10-3|TRBJ2-7
AISADSLSSYEQY
>.|TRBV27|TRBJ1-2
ASSLFAGHYGYT
>few|TRBV27|TRBJ2-7
ASSLSLAEYYEQY
>.|TRBV2|TRBJ2-7
ATHMTSGSYEQY
>.|TRBV12-3/TRBV12-4|TRBJ2-3
ASSRREDTDTQY
>many|TRBV12-3/TRBV12-4|TRBJ1-2
ASRSSGQGIVYGYT
>once|TRBV7-2|TRBJ1-2
ASSGAGVYT
>.|TRBV29-1|TRBJ2-5
SGREGRGETQY
>.|TRBV11-1|TRBJ2-1
ASSLGGESSYNEQF
>.|TRBV6-2/TRBV6-3|TRBJ2-3
ASSYGSVHTDTQY
>few|TRBV12-3/TRBV12-4|TRBJ1-2
ASSLFTGHGYT
>.|TRBV20-1|TRBJ1-1
SARESAFGRAF
>few|TRBV10-1|TRBJ1-2
ASSSSNYGYT
>.|TRBV5-1|TRBJ2-1
ASSSLAGGTYNEQF
>many|TRBV10-3|TRBJ2-1
AISVREMNEQF
>.|TRBV5-1|TRBJ2-6
ASSPFSGANVLT
>.|TRBV5-1|TRBJ2-1
ASSLMLKGTSGRASHNEQF
>few|TRBV3-1|TRBJ2-3
ASSRDLGDTQY
>.|TRBV4-2|TRBJ1-5
ASSQQETQPQH
>few|TRBV18|TRBJ2-1
ASSPWTSGRADEQF
>few|TRBV5-1|TRBJ2-2
ASSLDFFNTGELF
>.|TRBV12-3/TRBV12-4|TRBJ2-2
ASSLDLAGGPGSGELF
>many|TRBV20-1|TRBJ1-5
SARDPRQGGDQPQH
>.|TRBV16|TRBJ2-1
ASSQSDRDNEQF
>.|TRBV12-3/TRBV12-4|TRBJ1-5
ASRGLSNQPQH
>many|TRBV24-1|TRBJ2-2
ATSDSVLNTGELF
>.|TRBV30|TRBJ2-1
AWSAAQAGKQF
>few|TRBV6-1|TRBJ2-3
ASRRLRQGRYFEQY
>few|TRBV11-2|TRBJ2-1
ASSAVTSGKGNEQF
>many|TRBV7-8|TRBJ1-5
ASSPLTGNQPQH